This T cell receptor beta chain appears in the sequencing data of a study of cytomegalovirus exposure and HLA in healthy donors. The germline V gene has CDR1 MNHEY and CDR2 SVGAGI. Trimming stripped 0 bases from V and 7 bases from J, with 15 bases between. The CDR3 covers 15 residues. The primer mix had 60 Vbeta and 13 Jbeta primers. Generated by immunoSEQ multiplex PCR, the TCRdb table keeps only in-frame clones and is missing some. The sample lists about 190,000 clones, 75% to 90% occurring once. This clone was picked up a small number of times. This sequence was found in a young woman in good health and CMV-seronegative. The sample taken for sequencing was PBMCs. V and J are TRBV6-5 and TRBJ1-2; unclear D gene. CDR3 protein: CASSYSFALGSGYTF. The CDR3 region has the DNA TGTGCCAGCAGTTACTCATTCGCCCTTGGTAGTGGCTACACCTTC.